The clone carrying this TCR beta chain was picked up one time. Its antigen is undetermined. These data belong to a study of T cells in localized non-small cell lung cancer. The method was immunoSEQ multiplex PCR; TCRdb's version includes in-frame clones alone and lacks a portion of them. The table includes over 550 clones, 30% to 40% detected once. V dropped 6 bases and J dropped 9; count of bases not matched to a gene: 9. The CDR3 contains 14 residues. From germline, CDR1 is WSHSY and CDR2 SAAADI. Regarding the study as a whole: Uninvolved adjacent lung had more T cell clonality than any other tissue, topping tumor. A median of roughly 52 of the top 100 tumor clones appeared in adjacent lung, which was paired and uninvolved. Because only a single region of the tumor was sequenced, heterogeneity remains possible.

The clonotype comes from a female donor aged 60 or older with stage I lung adenocarcinoma. This material consisted of normal lung tissue next to the tumor, taken before any cancer treatment. The chain is built from TRBV10-2 and TRBJ1-5; 9 nucleotides align to TRBD1. The CDR3 bases are TGCGCCAGCAGCCCGGGACAGGGCCTTGGGCCCCAGCATTTT. Protein: CASSPGQGLGPQHF.